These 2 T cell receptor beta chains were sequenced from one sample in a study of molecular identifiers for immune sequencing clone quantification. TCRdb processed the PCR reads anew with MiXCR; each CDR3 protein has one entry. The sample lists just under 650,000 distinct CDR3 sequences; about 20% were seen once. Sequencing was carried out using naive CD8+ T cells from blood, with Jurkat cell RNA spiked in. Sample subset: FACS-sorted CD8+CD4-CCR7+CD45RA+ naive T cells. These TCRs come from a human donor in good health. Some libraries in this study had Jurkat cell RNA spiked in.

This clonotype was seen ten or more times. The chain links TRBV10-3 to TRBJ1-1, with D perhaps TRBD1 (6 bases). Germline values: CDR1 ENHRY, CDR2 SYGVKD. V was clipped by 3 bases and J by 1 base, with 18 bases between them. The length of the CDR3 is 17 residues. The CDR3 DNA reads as TGTGCCATCAGTGACCCAATAGCCGGGACAACGAACACTGAAGCTTTCTTT. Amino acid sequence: CAISDPIAGTTNTEAFF.

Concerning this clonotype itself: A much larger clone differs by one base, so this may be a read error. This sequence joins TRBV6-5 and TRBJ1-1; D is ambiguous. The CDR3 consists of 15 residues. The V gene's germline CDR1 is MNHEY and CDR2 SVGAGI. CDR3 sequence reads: CASSYNSRLNTEASF. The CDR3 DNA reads TGTGCCAGCAGTTATAACAGTCGATTGAACACTGAAGCTTCCTTT.